Listed below are T cell receptor beta chains from one sample, sequenced in a study of chemoradiotherapy in HPV16-positive cancers. Repertoires were generated with immunoSEQ multiplex PCR, while TCRdb's copy carries only in-frame clones and drops some. Of under 15,000 clones listed, roughly 90% were seen once; the top ten hold 2% to 2.5%. The sample consisted of blood, taken from a patient who underwent chemoradiotherapy. Receptors originate from a human donor with HPV-associated anogenital cancer. Both conserved end residues are part of each CDR3. D genes are given only for firm matches.

V gene: TRBV25-1; J gene: TRBJ1-2; D gene: NA; CDR3 protein: CASSESYGYTF
V gene: TRBV4-3; J gene: TRBJ2-7; D gene: NA; CDR3 protein: CTSSPRTPGFEQYF
V gene: TRBV7-8; J gene: TRBJ2-5; D gene: NA; CDR3 protein: CASSRRTVGETQYF
V gene: TRBV19; J gene: TRBJ1-6; D gene: TRBD1; CDR3 protein: CASSGQGVSSYNSPLHF
V gene: TRBV25-1; J gene: TRBJ2-7; D gene: TRBD1; CDR3 protein: CASSEYGTGSYEQYF
V gene: TRBV7-8; J gene: TRBJ2-5; D gene: TRBD2; CDR3 protein: CASATGASGGRETQYF
V gene: TRBV6-5; J gene: TRBJ1-1; D gene: NA; CDR3 protein: CASSYPVGGNTEAFF
V gene: TRBV9; J gene: TRBJ2-1; D gene: NA; CDR3 protein: CASSVSTGVYNEQFF
V gene: TRBV19; J gene: TRBJ1-5; D gene: NA; CDR3 protein: CASSRAHMADNQPQHF
V gene: TRBV6-1; J gene: TRBJ2-7; D gene: NA; CDR3 protein: CASSQDSPYEQYF
V gene: TRBV5-6; J gene: TRBJ1-2; D gene: NA; CDR3 protein: CASSFSSHGYTF
V gene: TRBV27; J gene: TRBJ1-4; D gene: NA; CDR3 protein: CASSLRGGTNEKLFF
V gene: TRBV10-3; J gene: TRBJ2-3; D gene: NA; CDR3 protein: CAISGGESGTDTQYF
V gene: TRBV5-6; J gene: TRBJ2-1; D gene: NA; CDR3 protein: CASSLRRGAADNEQFF
V gene: TRBV4-2; J gene: TRBJ2-5; D gene: TRBD2; CDR3 protein: CASSQGTSGGAWETQYF
V gene: TRBV7-9; J gene: TRBJ2-1; D gene: TRBD2; CDR3 protein: CASSLGGLANEQLF
V gene: TRBV7-9; J gene: TRBJ1-4; D gene: NA; CDR3 protein: CASSLGGALIEKLFF
V gene: TRBV11-2; J gene: TRBJ1-2; D gene: NA; CDR3 protein: CASSNHGGDYTF
V gene: TRBV29-1; J gene: TRBJ1-4; D gene: NA; CDR3 protein: CSAHRISVGEKLFF
V gene: TRBV11-2; J gene: TRBJ2-3; D gene: NA; CDR3 protein: CASRPRRGTTDTQYF
V gene: TRBV5-1; J gene: TRBJ1-4; D gene: NA; CDR3 protein: CASSYTGGNNEKLFF
V gene: TRBV4-1; J gene: TRBJ1-2; D gene: NA; CDR3 protein: CASSQEVERGEYGYTF
V gene: TRBV18; J gene: TRBJ2-7; D gene: TRBD1; CDR3 protein: CASSPLNRGSGGSYEQYF
V gene: TRBV6-5; J gene: TRBJ2-7; D gene: NA; CDR3 protein: CASSSGTEGIIEQYF
V gene: TRBV13; J gene: TRBJ2-4; D gene: NA; CDR3 protein: CASSLGQGWSAKNIQYF
V gene: TRBV27; J gene: TRBJ2-7; D gene: NA; CDR3 protein: CASSPILGLSPGGRGSSYEQYF
V gene: TRBV5-1; J gene: TRBJ2-3; D gene: NA; CDR3 protein: CASTLGVAGDTQYF
V gene: TRBV19; J gene: TRBJ1-1; D gene: NA; CDR3 protein: CASSLGGYEAFF
V gene: TRBV4-1; J gene: TRBJ1-6; D gene: TRBD1; CDR3 protein: CASSPGDRARYNSPLHF
V gene: TRBV27; J gene: TRBJ1-2; D gene: NA; CDR3 protein: CASYTHRGLHYGYTF
V gene: TRBV4-3; J gene: TRBJ2-7; D gene: NA; CDR3 protein: CASSQAFPDRTTSYEQYF
V gene: TRBV7-9; J gene: TRBJ2-7; D gene: TRBD1; CDR3 protein: CASSLGGQASEQYF
V gene: TRBV2; J gene: TRBJ2-3; D gene: NA; CDR3 protein: CASSPGGQNKQYF
V gene: TRBV7-9; J gene: TRBJ2-3; D gene: NA; CDR3 protein: CASSLRRVRTDTQYF
V gene: TRBV30; J gene: TRBJ1-5; D gene: TRBD1; CDR3 protein: CAWSVKLTGFQPQHF
V gene: TRBV5-1; J gene: TRBJ1-4; D gene: NA; CDR3 protein: CASRRTAGEKLFF
V gene: TRBV27; J gene: TRBJ1-5; D gene: TRBD1; CDR3 protein: CASSLRGRQGALYSNQPQHF
V gene: TRBV20-1; J gene: TRBJ2-5; D gene: NA; CDR3 protein: CSASVGSEQYF
V gene: TRBV2; J gene: TRBJ2-6; D gene: NA; CDR3 protein: CATRRDILSGANVLTF
V gene: TRBV5-6; J gene: TRBJ1-1; D gene: NA; CDR3 protein: CASSLAYTLRNTEAFF
V gene: TRBV5-4; J gene: TRBJ1-2; D gene: NA; CDR3 protein: CASSLERTYGYTF
V gene: TRBV7-9; J gene: TRBJ1-5; D gene: TRBD1; CDR3 protein: CASSLTGAQNQPQHF